Shown below are 17 T cell receptor beta chains from a single sample sequenced in a study of blood T cell repertoires in COVID-19. Profiling relied on immunoSEQ multiplex PCR, and the TCRdb table lists in-frame clones only, not all of them. The repertoire has approximately 300,000 clones, almost 90% of them found once; the top ten carry over 3.5%. Sample: PBMCs or T cells enriched from blood (not recorded which). Receptors were obtained from a woman younger than 30 with acute COVID-19.

This clone showed up just once. V and J are TRBV19 and TRBJ1-1; TRBD1 aligns across 7 bases. This CDR3 comprises 14 residues. CDR1 and CDR2 from the germline V gene are LNHDA and SQIVND (reference sequence). With V trimmed by 3 bases and J by 4 bases, 5 bases remained unmatched. For the CDR3, the DNA is TGTGCCAGTAGTATCATCCAGGGGGGCACTGAAGCTTTCTTT. This codes for CASSIIQGGTEAFF.

The chain employs TRBV19 and TRBJ2-1; D perhaps matches TRBD2 (7 bases). The CDR3 sequence is 15 residues long. The germline V gene encodes CDR1 LNHDA and CDR2 SQIVND (reference sequence). The ends were cut back, 6 bases at V and 7 bases at J, with 19 bases in the middle. CDR3 DNA sequence: TGTGCCAGTAGAAGGGGGGAGGGCCTGGGAAATGAGCAGTTCTTC. Translated: CASRRGEGLGNEQFF.

The chain recombines TRBV18 with TRBJ1-5; D perhaps matches TRBD1 (6 bases). Germline V lookup: CDR1 KGHSH, CDR2 LQKENI. This CDR3 contains 16 residues. V was pared by 6 bases and J by 0 bases, with 15 bases between. CDR3 residues: CASSGADENSNQPQHF. The CDR3, as DNA: TGTGCCAGCTCGGGGGCTGACGAGAATAGCAATCAGCCCCAGCATTTT.

The J gene is TRBJ2-7, the V gene TRBV10-1; D is uncertain. Per the germline V gene, CDR1 is WNHNN and CDR2 is SYGVQD (reference sequence). There are 14 residues in the CDR3. V was shortened by 0 bases and J by 6 bases, with 12 bases between the two germline ends. CDR3 protein: CASSESQLPLEQYF. CDR3 coding DNA: TGCGCCAGCAGTGAGTCGCAACTTCCCCTCGAGCAGTACTTC.

The chain links TRBV12-3 or TRBV12-4 to TRBJ1-6, with TRBD1 matching over 9 bases. The V and J ends lost 5 bases and 11 bases, in that order; junction bases with no gene match: 4. This CDR3 is 13 amino acids long. The CDR3 sequence is CASSAGQGPPLHF. The CDR3 region has the DNA TGTGCCAGCAGTGCCGGACAGGGGCCACCCCTCCACTTT.

J is TRBJ1-1 and V is TRBV5-6; no definite D call. The V and J ends lost 0 bases and 4 bases respectively, with 10 bases between them. CDR1 is SGHDT, CDR2 YYEEEE, per germline. The CDR3 sequence is 14 residues long. The CDR3: CASSLVFPGTEAFF. CDR3 DNA sequence: TGTGCCAGCAGCTTGGTCTTCCCGGGCACTGAAGCTTTCTTT.

The chain uses TRBV15 and TRBJ1-5; weak D call: TRBD1 (6 bases). V was clipped by 1 base and J by 2 bases, with 12 bases between them. Germline V gives CDR1 LNHNV, CDR2 YYDKDF (reference sequence). The CDR3 is made up of 16 amino acids. In DNA, the CDR3 is TGTGCCACCAGCAGAGGCCCGACAGGAGGCAATCAGCCCCAGCATTTT. Translated, it gives CATSRGPTGGNQPQHF.

CDR3 coding DNA: TGTGCCAGCAGTTTAAGTTGGGGCATCGATAATTCACCCCTCCACTTT. It encodes CASSLSWGIDNSPLHF. The gene calls are TRBV28 and TRBJ1-6, with a tentative D call TRBD1 (5 bases). In germline, CDR1 is MDHEN, CDR2 SYDVKM. The CDR3 runs 16 residues. V shed 2 bases and J shed 5 bases, with 13 bases lying between them.

The rearrangement joins TRBV29-1 to TRBJ2-7, with a weak D call TRBD1 (5 bases). CDR3 size: 13 residues. The V end was cut by 2 bases, the J end by 6 bases, with 14 bases between. Germline V lookup: CDR1 SQVTM, CDR2 ANQGSEA. The CDR3 loop is CSVERSGQGEQYF. The CDR3, as DNA: TGCAGCGTTGAAAGGTCAGGCCAGGGCGAGCAGTACTTC.

This clone was observed a handful of times. This chain joins TRBV15 and TRBJ1-5; 7 bases match TRBD1. This CDR3 has 17 residues. The trim removed 3 bases at V and 4 bases at J, leaving 12 bases unmatched. Per germline, CDR1 LNHNV and CDR2 YYDKDF (reference sequence). The CDR3 reads CATSSSTGTEENQPQHF. The CDR3 coding sequence is TGTGCCACCAGCAGTAGCACCGGGACAGAAGAAAATCAGCCCCAGCATTTT.

The CDR3 bases are TGTGCCAGCAGTCCGACAGGGGGTAACACCGGGGAGCTGTTTTTT. It translates to CASSPTGGNTGELFF. The chain joins TRBV2 to TRBJ2-2, with 9 nucleotides matching TRBD1. Trimming at V came to 5 bases and at J to 2 bases, leaving 3 bases not matched to a gene. The CDR3 consists of 15 residues. Germline V lookup: CDR1 SNHLY, CDR2 FYNNEI.

This chain links TRBV7-9 with TRBJ1-4; 7 bases are shared with TRBD1. The length of the CDR3 is 18 residues. J was trimmed by 0 bases and V by 5 bases; bases with no gene match: 12. Germline V gene lookup returns CDR1 SEHNR and CDR2 FQNEAQ (reference sequence). CDR3 loop: CASSPSLTGIATNEKLFF. DNA of the CDR3: TGTGCCAGCAGCCCCTCGCTGACAGGGATTGCAACTAATGAAAAACTGTTTTTT.

The chain recombines TRBV28 with TRBJ1-1; the D is unclear. Trimming left V 4 bases short and J 8 bases short, with 11 bases between. Germline V gene data show CDR1 as MDHEN and CDR2 as SYDVKM. The CDR3 is 12 residues long. The CDR3 DNA reads TGTGCCAGCAGTTCCCAAAACATGGAAGCTTTCTTT. It encodes CASSSQNMEAFF.

The J gene is TRBJ2-3, the V gene TRBV19; D possibly corresponds to TRBD2 (6 bases). The CDR3 loop spans 14 amino acids. CDR1 and CDR2 from the germline V gene are LNHDA and SQIVND (reference sequence). V lost 7 bases, J lost 5 bases, and 16 bases lay in between. For the CDR3, the DNA is TGTGCCAGTACGGCGGGGCAGGATAGAGATACGCAGTATTTT. This codes for CASTAGQDRDTQYF.

A single count supports this clone. The genes are TRBV4-1 and TRBJ2-3; no clear D gene. This CDR3 has 12 residues. The V gene lost 1 base and the J gene lost 4 bases, with 3 bases spanning the gap. Germline values: CDR1 MGHRA, CDR2 YSYEKL. DNA of the CDR3: TGCGCCAGCAGCCAAGCGGCAGATACGCAGTATTTT. The encoded protein is CASSQAADTQYF.

The rearrangement joins TRBV29-1 to TRBJ2-3; 12 bases line up with TRBD2. V dropped 1 base and J dropped 4; count of bases not matched to a gene: 9. CDR1 and CDR2 (germline): SQVTM, ANQGSEA. The CDR3 is 17 residues long. CDR3 in amino acids: CSVEGSTSGSGADTQYF. The CDR3 DNA is TGCAGCGTTGAAGGGTCGACTAGCGGGAGCGGGGCAGATACGCAGTATTTT.

V gene TRBV27 combines with J gene TRBJ2-7; TRBD1 matches 7 bases. Germline loops: CDR1 MNHEY, CDR2 SMNVEV (reference sequence). This CDR3 is built from 15 residues. J lost 3 bases, V lost 4 bases, and 9 bases had no gene match. The DNA for the CDR3 is TGTGCCAGCAGTTCCCCCGGGACAGCGGTCTACGAGCAGTACTTC. Amino acid sequence: CASSSPGTAVYEQYF.